Below are 7 T cell receptor beta chains sequenced from a single sample in a study of blood T cell repertoires in COVID-19 (dated by TCRdb to the early 2020s). Libraries came from the immunoSEQ multiplex PCR assay. Here the immuneACCESS table is served through TCRdb, limited to in-frame sequences with V and J called. Missing clones are a known gap in these copies; in checked studies unresolved V genes cover under half, and the rest lacks a known reason. This sample is represented by around 140,000 clones; about 86% of them were singletons. The top ten hold about 2.2% of the sample. The material sequenced was PBMCs or T cells enriched from blood (not recorded which). The receptor set was obtained from a man in his forties or fifties with acute COVID-19.

The gene calls are TRBV6-5 and TRBJ2-7; 7 nucleotides match TRBD2. The length of the CDR3 is 16 residues. Germline-derived CDR1 and CDR2 are MNHEY and SVGAGI. V lost 4 bases, J lost 2 bases, and 11 bases stayed unmatched. CDR3 coding DNA: TGTGCCAGCAGTTTACTCCCTAGCGGATCTACCTACGAGCAGTACTTC. Protein: CASSLLPSGSTYEQYF.

The rearrangement joins TRBV28 to TRBJ1-1; 10 nucleotides line up with TRBD1. The V and J ends lost 7 bases and 8 bases, in that order; junction bases with no gene match: 10. The CDR3 spans 14 residues. The germline V gene has CDR1 MDHEN and CDR2 SYDVKM. The CDR3 reads CASTLPGQGKEAFF. In DNA, the CDR3 is TGTGCCAGCACCCTCCCGGGACAGGGGAAAGAAGCTTTCTTT.

This chain connects TRBV21-1 to TRBJ1-6; TRBD1 was called by the table and not checked on the DNA. TRBV21-1 is designated a pseudogene. This CDR3 is built from 20 residues. CDR3 amino acids: CASSKRWGTGHLKRDSPLHF. CDR3 coding DNA: TGTGCCAGCAGCAAACGTTGGGGGACAGGGCACCTCAAGCGGGATTCACCCCTCCACTTT.

The chain has TRBV2 and TRBJ2-7, with D perhaps matching TRBD2 (6 bases). The CDR3 is 13 residues long. The germline V and J ends were trimmed by 6 bases and 3 bases, with 12 bases remaining between them. CDR1 and CDR2 from the germline V gene are SNHLY and FYNNEI. This chain's CDR3 is CASRGDSYYEQYF. The DNA for the CDR3 is TGTGCCAGCAGAGGGGACTCCTACTACGAGCAGTACTTC.

This chain joins TRBV9 and TRBJ2-1; weak D call: TRBD2 (5 bases). The CDR3 runs to 15 residues. V shed 0 bases and J shed 1 base, with 8 bases lying between them. CDR1 and CDR2 from the germline V gene are SGDLS and YYNGEE. DNA of the CDR3: TGTGCCAGCAGCGTAGGAGCGGTTTCCTACAATGAGCAGTTCTTC. This translates into CASSVGAVSYNEQFF.

J is TRBJ1-3 and V is TRBV5-1; no reliable D call. Trimming left V 4 bases short and J 0 bases short, with 17 bases between. The CDR3 is 17 residues long. CDR1 is SGHRS and CDR2 is YFSETQ in the germline V gene. The CDR3 sequence: CASSRRTLVASGNTIYF. The CDR3 DNA follows: TGCGCCAGCAGCCGGCGAACATTGGTAGCCTCTGGAAACACCATATATTTT.

This chain joins TRBV7-9 and TRBJ1-2; a possible D gene is TRBD1 (6 bases). Germline V gives CDR1 SEHNR, CDR2 FQNEAQ (reference sequence). The CDR3 runs 14 residues. V was shortened by 5 bases and J by 8 bases, with 18 bases between the two germline ends. The CDR3 protein is CASSKFDRFLGYTF. In DNA, the CDR3 is TGTGCCAGCAGCAAATTCGACAGGTTCCTGGGCTACACCTTC.